The T cell receptor beta chain described here comes from a study of tumor and adjacent non-tumor tissue in lung cancer. The CDR3 runs 17 residues. The V and J ends lost 6 bases and 3 bases respectively, with 23 bases between them. Germline loops: CDR1 SGHAT, CDR2 FQNNGV. The library came from three nested PCR rounds adapted from ARM-PCR protocols. TCRdb re-called the multiplex PCR reads through MiXCR, storing one row per CDR3 protein. Here the sample spans under 250,000 distinct CDR3 sequences, 60% to 85% being singletons. No cell sorting was done before RNA was extracted from the tissue. Donors were chemotherapy-naive, newly diagnosed lung cancer surgical patients in China, August–late 2014.

The TCR originated in a man in his sixties with non-small cell lung cancer. The chain carries TRBV11-2 and TRBJ1-2, with a tentative D call TRBD1 (6 bases). The specimen was lung tumor tissue. CDR3 sequence: CASSPAPAQGPHYGYTF. The CDR3 bases are TGTGCCAGCAGTCCAGCACCGGCACAGGGCCCTCACTATGGCTACACCTTC.